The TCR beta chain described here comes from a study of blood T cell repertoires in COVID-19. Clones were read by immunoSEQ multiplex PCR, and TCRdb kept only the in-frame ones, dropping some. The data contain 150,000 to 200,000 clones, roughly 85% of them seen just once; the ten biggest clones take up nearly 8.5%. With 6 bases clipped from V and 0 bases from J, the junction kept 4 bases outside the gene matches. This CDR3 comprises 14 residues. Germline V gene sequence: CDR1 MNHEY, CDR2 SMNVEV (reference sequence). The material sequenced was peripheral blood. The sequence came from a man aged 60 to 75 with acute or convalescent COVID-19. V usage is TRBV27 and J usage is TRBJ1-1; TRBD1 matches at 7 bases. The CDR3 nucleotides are TGTGCCAGCAGATCCGGGACAGTGAACACTGAAGCTTTCTTT. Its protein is CASRSGTVNTEAFF.